Below are 17 T cell receptor beta chains sequenced from a single sample in a study of radiotherapy plus CTLA-4 blockade in lung cancer. Clones were sequenced by immunoSEQ multiplex PCR, and TCRdb holds only the in-frame ones, with some missing. The sample has some 94,000 clones; around 83% are singletons. The sequences come from peripheral blood, collected from a patient treated with radiotherapy plus ipilimumab. The origin of the receptors is a human donor with non-small cell lung cancer that progressed on radiotherapy plus ipilimumab.

Only one count was recorded for this clone. The chain carries TRBV5-6 and TRBJ1-1; the D gene is possibly TRBD1 (5 bases). The V end lost 4 bases, the J end lost 7 bases, and 14 bases lay between the germline ends. The length of the CDR3 is 13 residues. Germline V lookup: CDR1 SGHDT, CDR2 YYEEEE. The CDR3 nucleotides are TGTGCCAGCAGCAGACGGGGGGTAAATGAAGCTTTCTTT. Translating it yields CASSRRGVNEAFF.

CDR3 DNA sequence: TGTGCCAGCAGCAAGCCACAGGGGGCTGGGGAAAAACTGTTTTTT. Residues: CASSKPQGAGEKLFF. This chain links TRBV11-2 with TRBJ1-4, with 9 bases aligning to TRBD1. The CDR3 consists of 15 residues. The V and J ends lost 5 bases and 8 bases, in that order; junction bases with no gene match: 9. The germline V gene has CDR1 SGHAT and CDR2 FQNNGV.

The chain couples TRBV4-2 to TRBJ2-4, with 12 nucleotides matching TRBD2. CDR3 length equals 19 residues. Germline CDR1 and CDR2: LGHNA and YNFKEQ. V gave up 0 bases and J gave up 2 bases; unmatched junction bases: 8. The CDR3 DNA follows: TGTGCCAGCAGCCAAGACGCTAGCGGGAGGGCCACAACCAAAAACATTCAGTACTTC. Protein: CASSQDASGRATTKNIQYF.

V gene TRBV19 combines with J gene TRBJ2-1; 8 nucleotides agree with TRBD2. After removal of 0 bases from V and 4 bases from J, the junction contained 8 bases not matched to a gene. The CDR3 extends over 17 amino acids. Germline lookup yields CDR1 LNHDA and CDR2 SQIVND (reference sequence). CDR3 loop: CASSIEGTLAGYNEQFF. CDR3 nucleotides: TGTGCCAGTAGTATAGAGGGAACCTTAGCGGGATACAATGAGCAGTTCTTC.

The V and J genes are TRBV2 and TRBJ2-7; no reliable D call. Germline V gene data show CDR1 as SNHLY and CDR2 as FYNNEI. This CDR3 has 14 residues. V was pared by 4 bases and J by 8 bases, with 18 bases between. Written as DNA, the CDR3 is TGTGCCAGCAGTGGGGCGGTCGGTCCAGGAAAGCAGTACGTC. This codes for CASSGAVGPGKQYV.

The chain's CDR3 is CASSSSGPKWTQYF. As DNA, the CDR3 is TGTGCCAGCAGTTCCTCCGGGCCCAAGTGGACCCAGTACTTC. The V and J genes are TRBV28 and TRBJ2-5; the D is unclear. CDR3 size: 14 residues. Germline loops: CDR1 MDHEN, CDR2 SYDVKM. Trimming took 4 bases from V and 7 from J, leaving 16 bases between them.

The chain joins TRBV5-8 to TRBJ1-1; D perhaps matches TRBD1 (5 bases). The V gene's germline CDR1 is SGHTS and CDR2 YDEGEE. The ends were cut back, 0 bases at V and 5 bases at J, with 14 bases in the middle. The CDR3 spans 15 residues. DNA for the CDR3: TGTGCCAGCAGCTTGGTGCAGACTTGGGGGACTGAAGCTTTCTTT. Amino acid sequence: CASSLVQTWGTEAFF.

With regard to this clone: At one boundary the junction diverges from the germline segment, which might be a read error. The rearrangement joins TRBV9 to TRBJ2-2; D gene ambiguous. The CDR3 runs to 15 residues. In germline, CDR1 is SGDLS, CDR2 YYNGEE. The CDR3 region is CASSVGRSNTGELFF. The CDR3 DNA follows: TGTGCCAGCAGCGTTGGTAGGTCGAACACTGGGGAGCTGTTTTTT.

The chain has TRBV28 and TRBJ1-1; D is perhaps TRBD1 (6 bases). Germline CDR1 and CDR2: MDHEN and SYDVKM. The CDR3 has 12 residues. V was clipped by 4 bases and J by 4 bases, with 7 bases between them. This CDR3 is CASSSGVTEAFF. DNA for the CDR3: TGTGCCAGCAGTTCAGGGGTCACTGAAGCTTTCTTT.

The J gene is TRBJ1-1, the V gene TRBV6-7; D is possibly TRBD1 (5 bases). TRBV6-7 is an ORF, and what it does is uncertain. The CDR3 length is 14 residues. V lost 0 bases, J lost 2 bases, and 7 bases lay in between. In DNA, the CDR3 is TGTGCCAGCAGTTACTCGGGGGATAACACTGAAGCTTTCTTT. Residues: CASSYSGDNTEAFF.

This chain uses TRBV27 with TRBJ1-1; D remains ambiguous. Trimming cost V 4 bases and J 4 bases, with 16 bases left between them. The CDR3 loop spans 15 amino acids. Germline assignment: CDR1 MNHEY and CDR2 SMNVEV (reference sequence). The DNA for the CDR3 is TGTGCCAGCAGTTGGTACCGGGGAATTAGCACTGAAGCTTTCTTT. This gives the protein CASSWYRGISTEAFF.

The chain employs TRBV10-3 and TRBJ1-5; D possibly corresponds to TRBD1 (5 bases). The CDR3 spans 13 residues. Looked up from germline, CDR1 is ENHRY and CDR2 is SYGVKD. V shed 6 bases and J shed 7 bases, with 13 bases lying between them. The CDR3 protein is CAISPGGRQPQHF. CDR3 bases: TGTGCCATCAGCCCCGGGGGAAGGCAGCCCCAGCATTTT.

As concerns this clone: Relative to the germline gene, one junction end is altered; a read error may explain this. The rearrangement joins TRBV27 to TRBJ2-1; D uncertain. CDR3 length: 11 amino acids. CDR1 and CDR2 (germline): MNHEY, SMNVEV (reference sequence). This chain's CDR3 is CASRLYNKQFF. The CDR3 DNA reads as TGTGCCAGCAGATTATACAATAAGCAGTTCTTC.

The chain links TRBV11-2 to TRBJ2-1, with 12 nucleotides matching TRBD2. CDR1 is SGHAT and CDR2 is FQNNGV in the germline V gene. This CDR3 region has 15 residues. The ends lost 4 bases at V and 6 bases at J; junction bases unmatched: 4. CDR3 sequence reads: CASSSSGRVGNEQFF. CDR3 in DNA: TGTGCCAGCAGCTCTAGCGGGAGGGTCGGCAATGAGCAGTTCTTC.

V is TRBV29-1 and J is TRBJ2-7; D is ambiguous. The V and J ends lost 1 base and 0 bases respectively, with 7 bases between them. The CDR3 runs to 13 residues. CDR1 and CDR2 (germline): SQVTM, ANQGSEA. The CDR3 nucleotides are TGCAGCGTTGAAGGGGTTAGCTCCTACGAGCAGTACTTC. Amino acids: CSVEGVSSYEQYF.

This chain joins TRBV27 and TRBJ2-6, with 8 bases lining up with TRBD1. J was trimmed by 2 bases and V by 2 bases; bases with no gene match: 5. This CDR3 has 17 residues. Germline V gene data show CDR1 as MNHEY and CDR2 as SMNVEV (reference sequence). CDR3 protein: CASSLSRGRTGANVLTF. Written as DNA, the CDR3 is TGTGCCAGCAGTTTAAGCAGGGGGCGGACTGGGGCCAACGTCCTGACTTTC.

This clone showed up just a few times. The chain recombines TRBV4-1 with TRBJ2-7; D tentatively reads TRBD1 or TRBD2 (5 bases each). V was cut by 1 base and J by 4 bases, with 11 bases left in between. Germline V lookup: CDR1 MGHRA, CDR2 YSYEKL. The CDR3 totals 14 residues. CDR3: CASSQGWGPYEQYF. The CDR3 DNA reads as TGCGCCAGCAGCCAAGGGTGGGGACCTTACGAGCAGTACTTC.